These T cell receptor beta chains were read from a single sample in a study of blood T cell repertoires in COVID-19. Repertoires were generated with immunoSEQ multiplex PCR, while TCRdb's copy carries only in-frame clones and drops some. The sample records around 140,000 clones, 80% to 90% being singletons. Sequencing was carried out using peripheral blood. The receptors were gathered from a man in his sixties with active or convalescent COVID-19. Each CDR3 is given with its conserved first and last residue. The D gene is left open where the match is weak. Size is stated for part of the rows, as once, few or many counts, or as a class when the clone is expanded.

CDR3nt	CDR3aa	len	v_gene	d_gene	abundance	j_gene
TGTGCCAGCAGTTTACTAGCGGCCACCTCTGGGGCCAACGTCCTGACTTTC	CASSLLAATSGANVLTF	17	TRBV27	TRBD2	NA	TRBJ2-6
TGTGCCAGCAGCCCTGGGCCTGCCAATCAGCCCCAGCATTTT	CASSPGPANQPQHF	14	TRBV16	NA	few	TRBJ1-5
TGTGCCAGCAGTACCGAGAATTCACCCCTCCACTTT	CASSTENSPLHF	12	TRBV6-2/TRBV6-3	NA	NA	TRBJ1-6
TGCAGCGTTGACGGGTCTTCGGTAGGTGAAGCTTTCTTT	CSVDGSSVGEAFF	13	TRBV29-1	NA	NA	TRBJ1-1
TGTGCCAGCAGCTTACGGGACAGGGGTACTGAAGCTTTCTTT	CASSLRDRGTEAFF	14	TRBV7-6	TRBD1	NA	TRBJ1-1
TGCAGCGTTCGACAGCGCACAGATACGCAGTATTTT	CSVRQRTDTQYF	12	TRBV29-1	NA	NA	TRBJ2-3
TGTGCCAGCAGCCAGGTGGTTTCGGGTGGCTACGAGCAGTACTTC	CASSQVVSGGYEQYF	15	TRBV3-1/TRBV3-2	NA	NA	TRBJ2-7
TGTGCCAGCACAGGGGCGAACACCGGGGAGCTGTTTTTT	CASTGANTGELFF	13	TRBV28	NA	few	TRBJ2-2
TGCAGTGCTAGTCACAGGACAGGGATCTTCGGGTATGGCTACACCTTC	CSASHRTGIFGYGYTF	16	TRBV20-1	TRBD1	NA	TRBJ1-2
TGTGCCAGCAGCCAAGGGGGACTCTTTAACTATGGCTACACCTTC	CASSQGGLFNYGYTF	15	TRBV4-2	NA	NA	TRBJ1-2
TGTGCCAGCAGTCGATCTAGCGGGAGGATGAATGAGCAGTTCTTC	CASSRSSGRMNEQFF	15	TRBV6-2/TRBV6-3	TRBD2	NA	TRBJ2-1
TGTGCCAGCAGTTTATCCGCAGCGTTGAGCCCTGAAGCTTTCTTT	CASSLSAALSPEAFF	15	TRBV27	NA	NA	TRBJ1-1